The 24 T cell receptor beta chains below were found in one sample sequenced in a study of blood T cell repertoires in COVID-19. Assay: immunoSEQ multiplex PCR; the TCRdb copy retains only in-frame clones and omits some. The profile shows over 100,000 clones, 75% to 85% of them singletons. The sequenced sample was peripheral blood. The receptors were sampled from a woman aged 80 or over with acute or convalescent COVID-19.

V usage is TRBV5-1 and J usage is TRBJ2-7; 12 bases fit TRBD2. Trimming cost V 3 bases and J 3 bases; bases outside gene matches: 1. Germline assignment: CDR1 SGHRS and CDR2 YFSETQ. This CDR3 comprises 14 residues. The CDR3 DNA follows: TGCGCCAGCAGCTCGACTAGCGGGAGCTACGAGCAGTACTTC. This sequence encodes CASSSTSGSYEQYF.

The rearrangement joins TRBV10-3 to TRBJ2-2; D is perhaps TRBD2 (5 bases). The germline gives CDR1 ENHRY, CDR2 SYGVKD. V was pared by 3 bases and J by 2 bases, with 10 bases between. The CDR3 extends over 15 amino acids. The CDR3 region has the DNA TGTGCCATCAGTGATGTTAGGACTAACACCGGGGAGCTGTTTTTT. Translation: CAISDVRTNTGELFF.

The chain combines TRBV14 with TRBJ2-7; perhaps TRBD1 as D (6 bases). The germline V gene has CDR1 SGHDN and CDR2 FVKESK. The V end was cut by 3 bases, the J end by 1 base, with 10 bases between. The CDR3 contains 14 residues. The CDR3 is CASSQITGSYEQYF. In nucleotides, the CDR3 is TGTGCCAGCAGCCAGATTACAGGGTCCTACGAGCAGTACTTC.

The chain combines TRBV28 with TRBJ2-7; D is ambiguous. CDR1 and CDR2 from the germline V gene are MDHEN and SYDVKM. There are 13 residues in the CDR3. V lost 7 bases and J lost 5, with 15 bases in between. The CDR3 DNA follows: TGTGCCAGCACAGTACCTCAAACAAACGAGCAGTACTTC. Protein: CASTVPQTNEQYF.

This clone was counted a single time. The genes are TRBV10-3 and TRBJ1-1, with D uncertain. CDR1 is ENHRY and CDR2 is SYGVKD in the germline V gene. CDR3 size: 15 residues. V dropped 0 bases and J dropped 1 base, with 9 bases sitting between them. Here the CDR3 reads CAISESIGRNTEAFF. The CDR3 coding sequence is TGTGCCATCAGTGAGTCGATCGGGAGGAACACTGAAGCTTTCTTT.

The chain couples TRBV7-2 to TRBJ1-1, with D possibly TRBD1 on 6 matching bases. The V and J ends lost 2 bases and 0 bases respectively, with 10 bases between them. The CDR3 is 15 amino acids. Germline CDR1 SGHTA, CDR2 FQGNSA. The CDR3 here is CASSLFGGMNTEAFF. The CDR3 region has the DNA TGTGCCAGCAGCTTATTTGGGGGCATGAACACTGAAGCTTTCTTT.

The chain links TRBV28 to TRBJ1-3, with a possible D match to TRBD1 (6 bases). The germline V gene has CDR1 MDHEN and CDR2 SYDVKM. V was shortened by 5 bases and J by 1 base, with 24 bases between the two germline ends. The CDR3 covers 19 residues. CDR3 sequence reads: CASSPNTGRVSPSGNTIYF. DNA for the CDR3: TGTGCCAGCAGTCCCAATACAGGGCGCGTGAGTCCATCTGGAAACACCATATATTTT.

This chain links TRBV9 with TRBJ2-5; TRBD1 aligns across 7 bases. V trimming: 4 bases; J trimming: 5 bases; junction bases outside the gene matches: 8. Germline V gene data show CDR1 as SGDLS and CDR2 as YYNGEE. CDR3 length equals 14 residues. CDR3 residues: CASSPWTGRETQYF. CDR3 nucleotide sequence: TGTGCCAGCAGCCCTTGGACAGGCCGGGAGACCCAGTACTTC.

The chain links TRBV7-2 to TRBJ1-1, with 7 bases that match TRBD1. The CDR3 extends over 15 amino acids. V dropped 5 bases and J dropped 1; count of bases not matched to a gene: 7. Germline CDR1 is SGHTA and CDR2 is FQGNSA. CDR3 sequence: CASSVRQGGNTEAFF. CDR3 sequence (DNA): TGTGCCAGCAGCGTGCGACAGGGCGGGAACACTGAAGCTTTCTTT. The variable domain in full, completed from reference TRBV7-2 and TRBJ1-1, reads GAGVSQSPSNKVTEKGKDVELRCDPISGHTALYWYRQSLGQGLEFLIYFQGNSAPDKSGLPSDRFSAERTGGSVSTLTIQRTQQEDSAVYLCASSVRQGGNTEAFFGQGTRLTVV.

This clone has just one count. This chain links TRBV18 with TRBJ1-1, with TRBD1 identical over 10 bases. J lost 3 bases, V lost 5 bases, and 12 bases had no gene match. This CDR3 comprises 17 residues. From germline, CDR1 is KGHSH and CDR2 LQKENI. The CDR3 DNA sequence: TGTGCCAGCTCATCCACCCTTCCGGGGACAGGGGACACTGAAGCTTTCTTT. Residues: CASSSTLPGTGDTEAFF.

The V gene is TRBV6-5, the J gene TRBJ1-6; 8 bases match TRBD1. CDR3 size: 14 residues. The germline gives CDR1 MNHEY, CDR2 SVGAGI. The J segment lost 5 bases and the V segment lost 7 bases, leaving 4 bases of the junction unmatched. CDR3 sequence: CASNRQGNNSPLHF. CDR3 bases: TGTGCCAGCAATCGACAGGGGAATAATTCACCCCTCCACTTT.

This clone appeared once. The chain joins TRBV6-6 to TRBJ1-2, with D maybe TRBD1 (6 bases). The germline V gene has CDR1 MNHNY and CDR2 SVGAGI (reference sequence). The CDR3 loop spans 15 amino acids. V was clipped by 4 bases and J by 5 bases, with 17 bases between them. This CDR3 is CASSSSEQGWYGYTF. CDR3 bases: TGTGCCAGCAGTTCATCTGAACAGGGTTGGTATGGCTACACCTTC.

This clone has more than one count but fewer than ten. This chain connects TRBV18 to TRBJ1-6, with 12 bases lining up with TRBD1. In germline, CDR1 is KGHSH, CDR2 LQKENI. The junction had 4 bases not matched to a gene; V was cut back by 1 base and J by 6 bases. The CDR3 runs 17 residues. The CDR3 spells CASSPLGQGAPNSPLHF. The CDR3 coding sequence is TGTGCCAGCTCACCACTGGGACAGGGGGCGCCTAATTCACCCCTCCACTTT.

Notes on this clone: One junction end does not reproduce the germline sequence, and a read error may be involved. The chain employs TRBV7-7 and TRBJ2-2; D is undetermined. The CDR3 loop spans 12 amino acids. CDR1 and CDR2 from the germline V gene are SSHAT and FNYEAQ (reference sequence). CDR3 residues: CASSVGRGELFF. Here the CDR3 DNA reads TGTGCTAGCAGCGTGGGCCGCGGGGAGCTGTTTTTT.

V usage is TRBV7-2 and J usage is TRBJ2-3; D possibly corresponds to TRBD2 (6 bases). There are 14 residues in the CDR3. The germline CDR1 and CDR2 sequences are SGHTA and FQGNSA. V was shortened by 3 bases and J by 3 bases, with 10 bases between the two germline ends. The CDR3 loop reads CASSFGLATDTQYF. CDR3 bases: TGTGCCAGCAGCTTCGGCCTAGCGACAGATACGCAGTATTTT.

Of note for this clone: The junction and the germline gene differ at one end; a read error may be behind it. The rearrangement joins TRBV5-1 to TRBJ2-6; no reliable D call. Per the germline V gene, CDR1 is SGHRS and CDR2 is YFSETQ. This CDR3 has 14 amino acids. Written as DNA, the CDR3 is TGCGCCAGCGGAGTCCTATCTGGCGCCAACGTCCTGACTTTC. The encoded protein is CASGVLSGANVLTF.

This clone has just a few counts. The V gene is TRBV7-8, the J gene TRBJ2-1; 10 bases line up with TRBD1. Germline lookup yields CDR1 SGHVS and CDR2 FQNEAQ. The V segment lost 5 bases and the J segment 8 bases; nucleotides outside the gene matches: 3. The CDR3 is made up of 13 amino acids. CDR3 DNA sequence: TGTGCCAGCAGCCGGGACAGGGGACATGAGCAGTTCTTC. Translated, it gives CASSRDRGHEQFF.

V and J are TRBV10-3 and TRBJ1-5; D perhaps matches TRBD1 (6 bases). V was pared by 2 bases and J by 4 bases, with 9 bases between. The germline V gene has CDR1 ENHRY and CDR2 SYGVKD. This CDR3 is 14 amino acids long. CDR3 in amino acids: CAISEGTPNQPQHF. As DNA, the CDR3 is TGTGCCATCAGTGAGGGGACACCAAATCAGCCCCAGCATTTT.

The sample holds a few counts of this clone. V gene TRBV18 combines with J gene TRBJ2-7; no clear D gene. Germline V gene lookup returns CDR1 KGHSH and CDR2 LQKENI. There are 12 residues in the CDR3. Trimming pared 5 bases from V and 3 bases from J, leaving 8 bases between. Written as DNA, the CDR3 is TGTGCCAGCTCAGTACAAAGCTACGAGCAGTACTTC. Its protein is CASSVQSYEQYF.

The chain is built from TRBV5-4 and TRBJ1-1; the D gene is possibly TRBD1 (6 bases). V lost 4 bases to trimming and J lost 0 bases, with 13 bases between them. CDR3 length: 15 residues. CDR1 and CDR2 from the germline V gene are SGHNT and YYREEE (reference sequence). The CDR3 DNA reads TGTGCCAGCAGCATTCGGACAGCCCTGAACACTGAAGCTTTCTTT. Its translation: CASSIRTALNTEAFF.

V and J are TRBV15 and TRBJ2-7; the D gene is possibly TRBD2 (6 bases). The ends were cut back, 0 bases at V and 3 bases at J, with 12 bases in the middle. The germline V gene has CDR1 LNHNV and CDR2 YYDKDF (reference sequence). The CDR3 consists of 15 residues. The CDR3 bases are TGTGCCACCAGCAGAGATGCGGGGCAGCTCTACGAGCAGTACTTC. It is translated as CATSRDAGQLYEQYF.

V gene TRBV18 combines with J gene TRBJ2-5; TRBD1 matches at 9 bases. The J segment lost 6 bases and the V segment lost 0 bases, leaving 8 bases of the junction unmatched. The CDR3 covers 16 residues. In germline, CDR1 is KGHSH, CDR2 LQKENI. The CDR3 protein is CASSPPGTGFRKTQYF. The CDR3 DNA is TGTGCCAGCTCACCACCCGGGACAGGGTTTAGGAAGACCCAGTACTTC. Variable domain in full (rest from reference TRBV18 and TRBJ2-5): NAGVMQNPRHLVRRRGQEARLRCSPMKGHSHVYWYRQLPEEGLKFMVYLQKENIIDESGMPKERFSAEFPKEGPSILRIQQVVRGDSAAYFCASSPPGTGFRKTQYFGPGTRLLVL.

This chain connects TRBV11-3 to TRBJ2-2; 10 positions match TRBD1. CDR1 is SGHNT and CDR2 is YENEEA in the germline V gene. V was pared by 4 bases and J by 4 bases, with 3 bases of the junction left unmatched. The CDR3 extends over 15 amino acids. CDR3 bases: TGTGCCAGCAGCTGGACAGGGGGGGTCACCGGGGAGCTGTTTTTT. Amino acid sequence: CASSWTGGVTGELFF.

This chain links TRBV6-5 with TRBJ2-2, with D maybe TRBD1 (6 bases). V lost 8 bases and J lost 5, with 15 bases in between. Germline CDR1 is MNHEY and CDR2 is SVGAGI. This CDR3 spans 14 amino acids. CDR3 DNA: TGTGCCAGCGGCAGGGGCTGGGAAACCGGGGAGCTGTTTTTT. Translation gives CASGRGWETGELFF.